Sequencing of this T cell receptor beta chain was carried out in a study of blood T cells in healthy people across ages (dated by TCRdb to about 2015). Context from the whole study: In model experiments, roughly one uniquely barcoded TCR beta cDNA molecule per two T cells was captured by template switching. Using the same blood draw, the study looked at two additional independent replicas of 1 million unique cDNA reads for two donors, one aged 18 to 29 and the other aged 80 or older. The study measured age-related changes in TCR beta repertoire diversity using deep sequencing normalized with unique cDNA molecular identifiers. Four age groups were formed from the donors: young (average roughly 15 years), middle-aged (around 40), aged (roughly 58) and long-lived (less than 85). On the study overall, not on this receptor specifically: Because the CMV infection status of the donors was unknown, age-related changes in expanded clonotypes may potentially have been confounded. Estimates of total diversity based on one million sequenced T cells were regarded as lower bounds and as underestimates. As age increased, observed TCR beta diversity per million T cells dropped in a roughly linear way, and a significant reduction was already evident by age 40. Since profiling was done on bulk unsorted PBMCs, naive and antigen-experienced compartments could not be conclusively compared. Compared with the aged group, the long-lived group had more naive CD4+ T cells, fewer expanded clones and increased TCR diversity, suggesting age selection. There was a strong correlation between observed TCR beta diversity and the percentage of naive T cells measured by flow cytometry.

This clonotype was counted many times. Its antigen remains unidentified. No much larger clone exists at a distance of one base, and base qualities are not known. The CDR3 has 17 amino acids, counting the end cysteine and phenylalanine. The retained sequence is limited to the CDR3, 51 bases, with the frame set at the first base. Trimming costs V 4 bases and J 2 bases, and their ends lie 22 bases apart. Via the germline V gene, CDR1 is SGHRS and CDR2 YFSETQ. Donors were 35 to 40 systemically healthy Caucasian individuals from Russia aged roughly 6 to 90 years. Approximately 10 milliliters of peripheral blood were collected from each donor into EDTA-treated Vacutainer tubes. PBMCs were isolated by Ficoll-Paque density-gradient centrifugation, with at least 7 million obtained per sample. Total RNA, at least 6 micrograms per sample, was extracted from PBMCs with Trizol reagent. The percentages of naive CD45RAhigh/CD27high T cells were determined by flow cytometry on a PBMC aliquot from every donor.

The receptor library was made with 5' RACE. TCRdb records Illumina HiSeq 2500 as the sequencer. A second roughly 7 to 11 cycle PCR used a sample-barcoded 5' primer and a J-beta primer mix. A unique molecular identifier was introduced onto each TCR beta cDNA molecule by a template-switch 5' adaptor carrying 12 random nucleotides. Each sample yielded at least 3 million CDR3-containing paired-end reads. First-strand cDNA synthesis was performed from all RNA using the Mint cDNA synthesis kit, with priming by a TRBC-specific oligonucleotide. Following uracil-DNA glycosylase treatment, all cDNA underwent a first 18-cycle PCR with the universal primers M1SS and BC2_uni_R. In the original analysis: Each sample was normalized by randomly selecting 1 million high-quality reads, each carrying a distinct molecular identifier. Instead of being binned into consensus sequences, reads with shared molecular identifiers were discarded. MiTCR, set to a Q25 quality threshold and the strictest error-elimination algorithm, was used for CDR3 identification, clonotype clustering and error correction. Lower-bound total TCR beta diversity was estimated with a nonparametric unseen species model using Euler transformation. In TCRdb, the public reads were trimmed at Q25 with fastp and aligned with MiXCR, with productive beta chains retained. Here each entry gathers all rows of one CDR3 protein and keeps the most common genes and DNA. TCRdb, rather than the study authors, made the V and J calls. This sample comprises 750,000 to 950,000 distinct CDR3 sequences, roughly 24% of them detected only once. The ten largest clonotypes hold 3% of the sample.

The same data also contributed to another study, on T cells of mothers and their children. Taken from the second paper: Donors were nine systemically healthy Caucasian individuals: three mothers and their six children. cDNA synthesis used all of the extracted RNA, with roughly 1.5 ug of RNA in each 15 ul reaction. In the second PCR, the M1S primer added sample barcodes and 2-4 random nucleotides. More than 9 million TCR beta CDR3 reads were obtained from each mother, and about 3 million reads were obtained from each child. In both related and unrelated pairs, thymic selection shapes the output of TCR recombination in a similar way, with inherited differences having only a minor effect. Normalized repertoire overlap in related mother-child pairs was always slightly higher than in unrelated mother-child pairs, but the difference was never significant. No persistent microchimeric T cell clones were detected, at a sensitivity of roughly 96 clones per million clonotypes. The study used deep NGS to compare TCR beta repertoires of mothers and children, seeking features distinguishing related mother-child pairs from unrelated individuals. The mean age was roughly 36 +/- 4 years for the mothers and approximately 11 +/- 4 years for the children. Libraries were sequenced on Illumina HiSeq 2000 with 100+100 nt paired-end reads after adapter ligation with NEBNext reagents. To prevent cross-contamination, the mother and child libraries were prepared a month apart and were sequenced in separate runs. Each donor had between about 450,000 and 2,200,000 distinct TCR beta clonotypes identified. Naive TCR beta clonotypes were estimated from low-frequency clonotypes matched to each donor's FACS-determined naive share, without sorting.

This chain joins TRBV5-1 to TRBJ2-7; the D gene is perhaps TRBD2, on 5 matching bases. Sequenced: blood. The receptor was derived from a boy aged 10-17 years in good health. Here is the DNA: TGCGCCAGCAGCCTCGGTTCCGGGGTAGGCTGGACCTACGAGCAGTACTTC. This yields the protein CASSLGSGVGWTYEQYF. This CDR3, with the reference TRBV5-1 and TRBJ2-7 proteins standing in past its ends, gives the full variable domain KAGVTQTPRYLIKTRGQQVTLSCSPISGHRSVSWYQQTPGQGLQFLFEYFSETQRNKGNFPGRFSGRQFSNSRSEMNVSTLELGDSALYLCASSLGSGVGWTYEQYFGPGTRLTVT.